The clone carrying this TCR beta chain appeared once. Authors' data handling: The assay estimated nucleated cells by amplifying reference gene primers. Sequencing was performed with immunoSEQ multiplex PCR; in TCRdb, only in-frame clones are kept and a portion is missing. V and J calls plus clone size are reproduced from that table; the DNA served to infer D and trimming. The table records around 57,000 clones, around 88% of them present only once. This entry belongs to a study of blood T cell repertoires in COVID-19. The overall study: Samples came from the United States, Italy and Spain, spanning acute and convalescent COVID-19.

With 6 bases clipped from V and 6 bases from J, the junction kept 11 bases outside the gene matches. Per the germline V gene, CDR1 is SNHLY and CDR2 is FYNNEI. This CDR3 is built from 15 residues. The chain employs TRBV2 and TRBJ2-1, with 7 positions matching TRBD2. The receptor comes from an elderly woman with active COVID-19. The source material was peripheral blood. This chain's CDR3 is CASSRNRGEVNEQFF. The CDR3 DNA reads as TGTGCCAGCAGCCGAAATCGGGGGGAGGTCAATGAGCAGTTCTTC.